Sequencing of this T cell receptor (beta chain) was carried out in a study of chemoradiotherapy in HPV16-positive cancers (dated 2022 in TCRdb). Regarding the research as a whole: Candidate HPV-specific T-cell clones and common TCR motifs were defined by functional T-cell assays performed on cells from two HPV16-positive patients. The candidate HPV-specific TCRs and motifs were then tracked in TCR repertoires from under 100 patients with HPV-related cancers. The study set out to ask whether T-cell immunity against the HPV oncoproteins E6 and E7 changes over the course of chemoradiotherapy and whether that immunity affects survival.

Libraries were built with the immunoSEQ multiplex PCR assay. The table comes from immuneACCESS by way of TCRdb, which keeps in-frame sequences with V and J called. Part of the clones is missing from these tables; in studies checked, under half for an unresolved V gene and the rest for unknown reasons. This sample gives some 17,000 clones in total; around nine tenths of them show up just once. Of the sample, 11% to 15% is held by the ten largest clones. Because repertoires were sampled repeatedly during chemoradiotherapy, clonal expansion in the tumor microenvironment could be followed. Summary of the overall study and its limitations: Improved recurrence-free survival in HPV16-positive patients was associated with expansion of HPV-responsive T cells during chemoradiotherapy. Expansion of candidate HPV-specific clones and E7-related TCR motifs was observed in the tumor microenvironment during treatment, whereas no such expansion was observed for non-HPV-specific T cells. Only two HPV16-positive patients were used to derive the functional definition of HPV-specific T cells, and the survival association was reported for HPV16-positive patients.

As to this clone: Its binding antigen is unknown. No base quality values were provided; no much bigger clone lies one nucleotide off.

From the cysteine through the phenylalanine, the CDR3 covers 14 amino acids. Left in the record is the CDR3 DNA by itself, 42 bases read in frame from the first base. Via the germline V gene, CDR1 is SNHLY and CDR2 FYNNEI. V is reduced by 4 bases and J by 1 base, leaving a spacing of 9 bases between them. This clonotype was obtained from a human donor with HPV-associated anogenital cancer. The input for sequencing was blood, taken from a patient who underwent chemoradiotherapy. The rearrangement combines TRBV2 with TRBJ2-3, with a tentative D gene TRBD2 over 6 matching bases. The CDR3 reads CASSGASGTDTQYF. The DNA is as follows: TGTGCCAGCAGTGGGGCTAGCGGCACAGATACGCAGTATTTT.